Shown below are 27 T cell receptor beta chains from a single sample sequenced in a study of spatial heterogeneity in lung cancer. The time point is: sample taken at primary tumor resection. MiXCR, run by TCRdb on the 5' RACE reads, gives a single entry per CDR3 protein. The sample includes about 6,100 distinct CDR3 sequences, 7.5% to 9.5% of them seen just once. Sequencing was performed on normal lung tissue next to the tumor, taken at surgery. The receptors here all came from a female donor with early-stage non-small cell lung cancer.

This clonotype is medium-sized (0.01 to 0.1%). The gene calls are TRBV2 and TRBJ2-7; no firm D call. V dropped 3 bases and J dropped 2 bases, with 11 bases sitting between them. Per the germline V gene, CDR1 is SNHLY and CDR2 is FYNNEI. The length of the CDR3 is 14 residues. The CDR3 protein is CASSEAILTYEQYF. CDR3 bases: TGTGCCAGCAGTGAGGCCATCCTCACCTACGAGCAGTACTTC.

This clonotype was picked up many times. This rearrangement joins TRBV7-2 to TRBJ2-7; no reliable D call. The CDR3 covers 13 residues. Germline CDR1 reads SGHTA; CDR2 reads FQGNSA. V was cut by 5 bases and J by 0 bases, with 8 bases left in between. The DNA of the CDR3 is TGTGCCAGCAGCGCGACCTACTCCTACGAGCAGTACTTC. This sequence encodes CASSATYSYEQYF.

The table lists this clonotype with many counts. The CDR3 region is CASSFPDLLRSGNTIYF. In DNA form, the CDR3 reads TGTGCCAGCAGCTTTCCGGACCTCCTTCGGTCTGGAAACACCATATATTTT. The chain recombines TRBV5-6 with TRBJ1-3; D not certain. The CDR3 is made up of 17 amino acids. V was shortened by 2 bases and J by 1 base, with 16 bases between the two germline ends. CDR1 is SGHDT and CDR2 is YYEEEE in the germline V gene. Filled out from reference TRBV5-6 and TRBJ1-3, the complete variable domain reads DAGVTQSPTHLIKTRGQQVTLRCSPKSGHDTVSWYQQALGQGPQFIFQYYEEEERQRGNFPDRFSGHQFPNYSSELNVNALLLGDSALYLCASSFPDLLRSGNTIYFGEGSWLTVV.

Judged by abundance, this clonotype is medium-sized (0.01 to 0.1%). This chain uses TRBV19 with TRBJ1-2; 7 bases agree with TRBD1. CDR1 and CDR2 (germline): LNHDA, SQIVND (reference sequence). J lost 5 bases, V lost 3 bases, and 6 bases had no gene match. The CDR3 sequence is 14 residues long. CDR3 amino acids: CASSIGQGDYGYTF. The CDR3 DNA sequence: TGTGCCAGTAGTATCGGCCAGGGGGATTATGGCTACACCTTC.

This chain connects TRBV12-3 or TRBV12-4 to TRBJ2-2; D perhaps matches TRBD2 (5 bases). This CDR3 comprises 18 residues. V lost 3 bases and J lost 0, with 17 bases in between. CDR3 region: CASSFTGPGRPNTGELFF. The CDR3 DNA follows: TGTGCCAGCAGTTTCACCGGCCCGGGAAGACCGAACACCGGGGAGCTGTTTTTT.

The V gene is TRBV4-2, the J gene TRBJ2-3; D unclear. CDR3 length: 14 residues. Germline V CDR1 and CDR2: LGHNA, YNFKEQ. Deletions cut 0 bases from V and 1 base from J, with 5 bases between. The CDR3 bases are TGTGCCAGCAGCCAAGATGGGGGCACAGATACGCAGTATTTT. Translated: CASSQDGGTDTQYF.

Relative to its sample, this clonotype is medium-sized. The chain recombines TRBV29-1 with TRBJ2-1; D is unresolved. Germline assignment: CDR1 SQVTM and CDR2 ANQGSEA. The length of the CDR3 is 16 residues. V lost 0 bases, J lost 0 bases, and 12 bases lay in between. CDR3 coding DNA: TGCAGCGTTGAAGATCCCGGGCGAACCTCCTACAATGAGCAGTTCTTC. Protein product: CSVEDPGRTSYNEQFF.

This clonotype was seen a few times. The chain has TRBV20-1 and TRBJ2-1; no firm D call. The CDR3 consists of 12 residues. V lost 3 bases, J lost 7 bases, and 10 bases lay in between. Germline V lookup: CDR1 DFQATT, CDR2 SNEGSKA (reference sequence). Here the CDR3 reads CSASGLQNEQFF. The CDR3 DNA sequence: TGCAGTGCTAGCGGTTTACAAAATGAGCAGTTCTTC.

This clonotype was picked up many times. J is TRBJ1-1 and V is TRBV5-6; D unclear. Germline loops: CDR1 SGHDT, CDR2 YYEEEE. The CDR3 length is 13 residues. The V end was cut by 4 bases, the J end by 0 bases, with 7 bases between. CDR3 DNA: TGTGCCAGCAGCCGTACAATGAACACTGAAGCTTTCTTT. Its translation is CASSRTMNTEAFF.

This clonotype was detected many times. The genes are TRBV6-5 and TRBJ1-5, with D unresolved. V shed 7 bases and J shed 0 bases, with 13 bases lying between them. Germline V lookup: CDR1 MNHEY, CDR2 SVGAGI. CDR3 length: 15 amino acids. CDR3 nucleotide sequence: TGTGCCAGCATTCTGCAGACTAATAGCAATCAGCCCCAGCATTTT. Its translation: CASILQTNSNQPQHF.

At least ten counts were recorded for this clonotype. Here the CDR3 reads CSASLETYSYEQYF. CDR3 DNA sequence: TGCAGTGCTTCACTAGAAACTTACTCCTACGAGCAGTACTTC. J is TRBJ2-7 and V is TRBV20-1; D might be TRBD2 (5 bases). Looked up from germline, CDR1 is DFQATT and CDR2 is SNEGSKA (reference sequence). The length of the CDR3 is 14 residues. V lost 5 bases, J lost 0 bases, and 14 bases lay in between.

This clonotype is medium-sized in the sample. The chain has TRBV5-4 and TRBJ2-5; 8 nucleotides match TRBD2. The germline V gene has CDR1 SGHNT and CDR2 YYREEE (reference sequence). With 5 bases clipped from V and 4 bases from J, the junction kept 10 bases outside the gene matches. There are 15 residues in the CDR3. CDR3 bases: TGTGCCAGCAGACCCGGAGCGGGGGCGGCAGAGACCCAGTACTTC. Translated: CASRPGAGAAETQYF.

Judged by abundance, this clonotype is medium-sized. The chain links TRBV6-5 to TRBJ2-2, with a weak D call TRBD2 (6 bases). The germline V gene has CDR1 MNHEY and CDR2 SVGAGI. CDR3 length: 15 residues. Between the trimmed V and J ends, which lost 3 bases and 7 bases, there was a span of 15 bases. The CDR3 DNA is TGTGCCAGCAGTTATTCCGGAGGGGCCGACGGGGAGCTGTTTTTT. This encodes CASSYSGGADGELFF.

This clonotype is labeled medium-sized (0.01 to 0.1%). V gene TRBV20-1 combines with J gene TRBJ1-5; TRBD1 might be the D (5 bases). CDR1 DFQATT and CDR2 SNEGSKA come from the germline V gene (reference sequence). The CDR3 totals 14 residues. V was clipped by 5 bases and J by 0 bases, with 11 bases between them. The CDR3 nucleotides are TGCAGTGCTGGCAGGGTATATAGCAATCAGCCCCAGCATTTT. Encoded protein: CSAGRVYSNQPQHF.

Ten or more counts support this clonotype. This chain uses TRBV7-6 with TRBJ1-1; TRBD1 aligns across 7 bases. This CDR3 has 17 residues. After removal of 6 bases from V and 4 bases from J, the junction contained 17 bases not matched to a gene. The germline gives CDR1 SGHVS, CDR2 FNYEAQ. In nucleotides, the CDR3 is TGTGCCAGCAGTCAACAACCGGGACAGCTTGTGGGCACTGAAGCTTTCTTT. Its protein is CASSQQPGQLVGTEAFF. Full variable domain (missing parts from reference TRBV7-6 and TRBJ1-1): GAGVSQSPRYKVTKRGQDVALRCDPISGHVSLYWYRQALGQGPEFLTYFNYEAQQDKSGLPNDRFSAERPEGSISTLTIQRTEQRDSAMYRCASSQQPGQLVGTEAFFGQGTRLTVV.

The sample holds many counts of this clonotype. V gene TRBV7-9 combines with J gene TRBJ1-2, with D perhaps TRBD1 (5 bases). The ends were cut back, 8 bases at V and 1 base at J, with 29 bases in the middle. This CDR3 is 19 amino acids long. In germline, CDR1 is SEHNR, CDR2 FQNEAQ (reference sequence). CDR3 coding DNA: TGTGCCAGCCGGGACTCCCTTAACTATGGCTACACCCTTAACTATGGCTACACCTTC. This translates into CASRDSLNYGYTLNYGYTF. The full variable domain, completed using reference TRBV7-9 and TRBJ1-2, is DTGVSQNPRHKITKRGQNVTFRCDPISEHNRLYWYRQTLGQGPEFLTYFQNEAQLEKSRLLSDRFSAERPKGSFSTLEIQRTEQGDSAMYLCASRDSLNYGYTLNYGYTFGSGTRLTVV.

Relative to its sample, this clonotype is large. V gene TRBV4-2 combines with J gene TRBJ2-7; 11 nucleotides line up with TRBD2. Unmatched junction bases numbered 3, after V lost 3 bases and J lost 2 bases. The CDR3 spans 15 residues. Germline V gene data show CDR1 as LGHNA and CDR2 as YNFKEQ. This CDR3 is CASSQTSGAAYEQYF. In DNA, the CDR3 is TGTGCCAGCAGCCAGACTAGCGGGGCCGCCTACGAGCAGTACTTC.

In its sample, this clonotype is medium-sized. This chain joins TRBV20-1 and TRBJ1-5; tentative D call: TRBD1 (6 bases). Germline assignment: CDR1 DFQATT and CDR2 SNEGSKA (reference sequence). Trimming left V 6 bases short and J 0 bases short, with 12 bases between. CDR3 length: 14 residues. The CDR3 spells CSAAGGRSNQPQHF. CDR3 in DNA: TGCAGTGCGGCGGGGGGGCGTAGCAATCAGCCCCAGCATTTT.

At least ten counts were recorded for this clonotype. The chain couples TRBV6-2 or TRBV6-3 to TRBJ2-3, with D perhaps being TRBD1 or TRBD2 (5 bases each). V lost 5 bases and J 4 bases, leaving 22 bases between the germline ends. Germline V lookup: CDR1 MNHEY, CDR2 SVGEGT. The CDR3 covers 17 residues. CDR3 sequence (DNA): TGTGCCAGCAGTCAGACTAATACAGGATCCTGGGCAGATACGCAGTATTTT. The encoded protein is CASSQTNTGSWADTQYF.

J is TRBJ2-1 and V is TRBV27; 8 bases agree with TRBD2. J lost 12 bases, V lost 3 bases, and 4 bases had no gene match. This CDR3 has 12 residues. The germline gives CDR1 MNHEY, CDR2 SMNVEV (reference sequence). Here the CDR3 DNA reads TGTGCCAGCAGTTTTAGCGGGGTTCGGCAGTTCTTC. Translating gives CASSFSGVRQFF.

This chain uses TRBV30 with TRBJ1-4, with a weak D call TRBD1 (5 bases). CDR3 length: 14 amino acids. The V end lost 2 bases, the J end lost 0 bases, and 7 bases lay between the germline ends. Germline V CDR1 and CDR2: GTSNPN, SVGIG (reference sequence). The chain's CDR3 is CAWSRGPTNEKLFF. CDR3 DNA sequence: TGTGCCTGGAGTCGGGGCCCAACTAATGAAAAACTGTTTTTT.

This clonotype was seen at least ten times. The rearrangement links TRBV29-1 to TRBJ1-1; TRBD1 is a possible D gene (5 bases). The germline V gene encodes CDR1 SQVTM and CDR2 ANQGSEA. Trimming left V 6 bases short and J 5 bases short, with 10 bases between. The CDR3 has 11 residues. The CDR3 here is CSVHRQTEAFF. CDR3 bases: TGCAGCGTGCATCGACAGACTGAAGCTTTCTTT.

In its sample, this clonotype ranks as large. CDR3 sequence reads: CASSPPGPFEDTQYF. In DNA, the CDR3 is TGTGCCAGCAGCCCCCCCGGGCCTTTCGAGGATACGCAGTATTTT. The chain couples TRBV7-8 to TRBJ2-3; D call uncertain. V lost 5 bases, J lost 6 bases, and 18 bases lay in between. Germline CDR1 SGHVS, CDR2 FQNEAQ. This CDR3 is built from 15 residues.

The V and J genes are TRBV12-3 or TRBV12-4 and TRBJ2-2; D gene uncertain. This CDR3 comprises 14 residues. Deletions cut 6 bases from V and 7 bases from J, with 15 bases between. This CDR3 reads CASSRSTPDGELFF. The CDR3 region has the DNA TGTGCCAGCAGCCGGAGTACACCTGACGGGGAGCTGTTTTTT.

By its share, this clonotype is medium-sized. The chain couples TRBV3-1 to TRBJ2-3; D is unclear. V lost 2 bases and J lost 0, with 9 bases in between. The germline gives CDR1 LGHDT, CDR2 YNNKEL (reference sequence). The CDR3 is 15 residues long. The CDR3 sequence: CASSQMARSTDTQYF. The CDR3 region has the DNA TGTGCCAGCAGCCAAATGGCCCGAAGCACAGATACGCAGTATTTT.

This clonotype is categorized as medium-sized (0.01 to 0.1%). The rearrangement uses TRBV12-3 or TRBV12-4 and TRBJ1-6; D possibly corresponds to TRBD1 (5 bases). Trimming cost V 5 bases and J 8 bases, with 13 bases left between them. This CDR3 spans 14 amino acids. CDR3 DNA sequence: TGTGCCAGCAGTGCCCCGGACACGTATTCACCCCTCCACTTT. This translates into CASSAPDTYSPLHF.

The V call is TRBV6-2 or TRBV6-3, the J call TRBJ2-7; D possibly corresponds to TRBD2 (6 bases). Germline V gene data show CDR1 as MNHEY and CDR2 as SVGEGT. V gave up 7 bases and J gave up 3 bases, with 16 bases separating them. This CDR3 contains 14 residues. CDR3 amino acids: CASNTRGRLYEQYF. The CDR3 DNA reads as TGTGCCAGCAACACTCGGGGGAGACTCTACGAGCAGTACTTC.